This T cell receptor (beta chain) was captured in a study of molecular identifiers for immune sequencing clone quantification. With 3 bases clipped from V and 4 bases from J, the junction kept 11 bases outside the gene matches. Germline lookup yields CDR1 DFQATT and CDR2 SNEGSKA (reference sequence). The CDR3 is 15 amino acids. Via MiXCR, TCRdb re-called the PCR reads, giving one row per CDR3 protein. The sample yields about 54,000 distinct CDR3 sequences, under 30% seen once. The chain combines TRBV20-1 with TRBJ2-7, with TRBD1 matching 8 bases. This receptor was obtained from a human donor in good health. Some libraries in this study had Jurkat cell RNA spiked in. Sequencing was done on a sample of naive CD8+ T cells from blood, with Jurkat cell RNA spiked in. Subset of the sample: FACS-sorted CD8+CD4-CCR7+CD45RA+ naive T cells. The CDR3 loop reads CSARDTTGVLYEQYF. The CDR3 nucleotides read TGCAGTGCTAGGGATACGACAGGGGTTCTATACGAGCAGTACTTC.